This T cell receptor (beta chain) was observed in a study of response to subunit inactivated influenza vaccine. Study findings and constraints: Each seasonal influenza vaccination, the authors suggested, recruits few new T cells.

This clonotype was counted a few times. Its antigen remains unknown. CDR1 SGHDT and CDR2 YYEEEE come from the germline V gene. This CDR3 contains 14 residues. V lost 4 bases, J lost 9 bases, and 10 bases stayed unmatched. TCRdb re-called the RT-PCR reads with MiXCR, one entry per CDR3 protein. In the table there are approximately 230,000 distinct CDR3 sequences, more than 10% of which are singletons. This chain uses TRBV5-6 with TRBJ1-5, with TRBD1 matching 7 bases. This TCR derives from a man between 45 and 60 years old who received an inactivated influenza vaccine. Here the sequenced sample was non-naive T cells sorted from PBMCs, taken around 15 days before vaccination. The CDR3 nucleotides are TGTGCCAGCAGCCCAGGACAGGAAGTAGGGCCCCAGCATTTT. Translation gives CASSPGQEVGPQHF. Variable domain in full (rest from reference TRBV5-6 and TRBJ1-5): DAGVTQSPTHLIKTRGQQVTLRCSPKSGHDTVSWYQQALGQGPQFIFQYYEEEERQRGNFPDRFSGHQFPNYSSELNVNALLLGDSALYLCASSPGQEVGPQHFGDGTRLSIL.